This entry lists 20 T cell receptor beta chains sequenced from one sample in a study of T cell changes during pregnancy in multiple sclerosis. The protocol was immunoSEQ multiplex PCR, while the TCRdb copy is restricted to in-frame clones and leaves out a portion. Among about 38,000 clones listed, 91% were seen once. Sequenced material: CD8+ T cells from peripheral blood mononuclear cells, taken after pregnancy. These receptors all stem from a female donor with multiple sclerosis, enrolled in a pregnancy study.

CDR3 DNA: TGCGCCAGCAGCCAAGACCAGAGCGTAGCCAATGAGCAGTTCTTC. Its protein product is CASSQDQSVANEQFF. The genes are TRBV4-1 and TRBJ2-1; D not certain. The CDR3 spans 15 residues. Looked up from germline, CDR1 is MGHRA and CDR2 is YSYEKL. V dropped 0 bases and J dropped 6 bases, with 12 bases sitting between them.

This clone has a single count. This chain uses TRBV19 with TRBJ1-6; D might be TRBD1 (6 bases). Germline V lookup: CDR1 LNHDA, CDR2 SQIVND (reference sequence). The CDR3 runs 16 residues. V gave up 6 bases and J gave up 6 bases, with 18 bases separating them. CDR3 in amino acids: CASRPAPGHSNSPLHF. CDR3 in DNA: TGTGCCAGTAGACCAGCCCCGGGACACTCTAATTCACCCCTCCACTTT.

V is TRBV5-6 and J is TRBJ1-2, with 8 bases lining up with TRBD1. CDR3 size: 16 residues. J was trimmed by 4 bases and V by 0 bases; bases with no gene match: 8. Germline V lookup: CDR1 SGHDT, CDR2 YYEEEE. The CDR3 DNA reads as TGTGCCAGCAGCTTGGGCCGTGCGCAGGGGGCCTATGGCTACACCTTC. Translated: CASSLGRAQGAYGYTF.

The V and J genes are TRBV4-2 and TRBJ1-3, with a weak D call TRBD1 (5 bases). Trimming took 4 bases from V and 2 from J, leaving 9 bases between them. Germline assignment: CDR1 LGHNA and CDR2 YNFKEQ. The CDR3 contains 14 residues. The CDR3 region has the DNA TGTGCCAGCAGCCCCAGGGAGGCTGGAAACACCATATATTTT. Translated: CASSPREAGNTIYF.

The chain joins TRBV28 to TRBJ1-5; D perhaps matches TRBD1 (5 bases). V shed 3 bases and J shed 4 bases, with 10 bases lying between them. Germline CDR1 reads MDHEN; CDR2 reads SYDVKM. The CDR3 is made up of 14 amino acids. CDR3 loop: CASSFLGGNQPQHF. The CDR3, as DNA: TGTGCCAGCAGTTTCTTGGGGGGGAATCAGCCCCAGCATTTT.

The chain employs TRBV7-7 and TRBJ1-1, with 9 bases lining up with TRBD1. The CDR3 contains 15 residues. V gave up 4 bases and J gave up 1 base; unmatched junction bases: 4. Germline assignment: CDR1 SSHAT and CDR2 FNYEAQ (reference sequence). CDR3 in amino acids: CASSSRQGENTEAFF. CDR3 nucleotides: TGTGCCAGCAGCTCGCGACAGGGGGAGAACACTGAAGCTTTCTTT.

This CDR3 is CAGRGSTGELFF. The CDR3 DNA sequence: TGTGCCGGTCGAGGGTCCACCGGGGAGCTGTTTTTT. The chain couples TRBV6-1 to TRBJ2-2; tentatively, D is TRBD2 (5 bases). Per germline, CDR1 MNHNS and CDR2 SASEGT. The CDR3 totals 12 residues. Trimming took off 11 bases at V and 4 bases at J, with 11 bases between the two ends.

This clone was detected only once. V gene TRBV27 combines with J gene TRBJ1-2; 7 bases match TRBD1. CDR3 length: 14 amino acids. Germline-derived CDR1 and CDR2 are MNHEY and SMNVEV (reference sequence). The ends lost 5 bases at V and 6 bases at J; junction bases unmatched: 9. CDR3 DNA: TGTGCCAGCAGTCCCAGGGGGAGTGGCCATGGCTACACCTTC. Amino acid sequence: CASSPRGSGHGYTF.

This clone has just one count. This sequence joins TRBV6-9 and TRBJ1-2; a weak D match, TRBD1 (5 bases). In germline, CDR1 is MNHGY, CDR2 SVAAGI. CDR3 length: 11 amino acids. Trimming removed 7 bases at V and 6 bases at J, with 9 bases between. CDR3 in DNA: TGTGCCAGCAAAGGGGCTAATGGCTACACCTTC. It codes for CASKGANGYTF.

J is TRBJ1-2 and V is TRBV9; D might be TRBD1 (5 bases). The CDR3 contains 13 residues. Germline CDR1 is SGDLS and CDR2 is YYNGEE. V lost 4 bases, J lost 7 bases, and 14 bases lay in between. CDR3 DNA: TGTGCCAGCAGCCCTCAGGGTTCGTCTGGCTACACCTTC. It encodes CASSPQGSSGYTF.

The gene calls are TRBV5-4 and TRBJ2-1, with 7 nucleotides matching TRBD2. After removal of 5 bases from V and 7 bases from J, the junction contained 3 bases not matched to a gene. The germline V gene has CDR1 SGHNT and CDR2 YYREEE (reference sequence). The CDR3 runs to 12 residues. CDR3 in DNA: TGTGCCAGCAGGGAAGCGGGGAATGAGCAGTTCTTC. Amino acids: CASREAGNEQFF. Filled out from reference TRBV5-4 and TRBJ2-1, the complete variable domain reads ETGVTQSPTHLIKTRGQQVTLRCSSQSGHNTVSWYQQALGQGPQFIFQYYREEENGRGNFPPRFSGLQFPNYSSELNVNALELDDSALYLCASREAGNEQFFGPGTRLTVL.

V gene TRBV7-3 combines with J gene TRBJ1-1; 8 bases align to TRBD1. Germline trimming cut 2 bases from V and 0 bases from J; bases unmatched to any gene: 2. CDR1 and CDR2 (germline): SGHTA, FQGTGA. There are 15 residues in the CDR3. CDR3 sequence reads: CASSLDRGMNTEAFF. In nucleotides, the CDR3 is TGTGCCAGCAGCTTAGACAGGGGAATGAACACTGAAGCTTTCTTT.

CDR3 nucleotides: TGTGCCAGCCGGGGGGGCCTCTCCTACGAGCAGTACTTC. Protein sequence: CASRGGLSYEQYF. This chain links TRBV28 with TRBJ2-7; 8 nucleotides agree with TRBD2. V trimming: 8 bases; J trimming: 0 bases; junction bases outside the gene matches: 3. The CDR3 totals 13 residues. In germline, CDR1 is MDHEN, CDR2 SYDVKM.

The chain recombines TRBV7-7 with TRBJ2-5; D is perhaps TRBD2 (6 bases). Trimming removed 2 bases at V and 5 bases at J, with 15 bases between. Germline-derived CDR1 and CDR2 are SSHAT and FNYEAQ (reference sequence). The CDR3 sequence is 15 residues long. CDR3 protein: CASSLSLARGETQYF. The CDR3 nucleotides read TGTGCCAGCAGCTTAAGTCTAGCGAGAGGGGAGACCCAGTACTTC.

V gene TRBV13 combines with J gene TRBJ2-1; 9 nucleotides match TRBD1. There are 17 residues in the CDR3. Trimming removed 5 bases from V and 4 bases from J; junction bases left unmatched: 12. CDR1 and CDR2 from the germline V gene are PRHDT and FYEKMQ (reference sequence). The CDR3 region is CASSDGSGTGLYNEQFF. For the CDR3, the DNA is TGTGCCAGCAGCGATGGTTCCGGGACAGGGCTTTACAATGAGCAGTTCTTC.

This clone has only one observation. CDR3 in DNA: TGTGCCAGCAGTGAATCTCTAGGGGGCAATGAGCAGTTCTTC. Translated: CASSESLGGNEQFF. The chain links TRBV6-4 to TRBJ2-1, with D possibly matching TRBD1 (6 bases). This CDR3 has 14 amino acids. Germline assignment: CDR1 MRHNA and CDR2 SNTAGT. V lost 3 bases, J lost 6 bases, and 12 bases lay in between.

The chain combines TRBV5-1 with TRBJ2-2, with 10 bases that match TRBD1. CDR3 length equals 17 residues. Germline V gene lookup returns CDR1 SGHRS and CDR2 YFSETQ. Unmatched junction bases numbered 10, after V lost 4 bases and J lost 4 bases. The CDR3 is CASSSLGTGDSTGELFF. CDR3 in DNA: TGCGCCAGCAGCAGCCTAGGGACAGGGGACAGCACCGGGGAGCTGTTTTTT.

CDR3 sequence reads: CASSFGDTFTDTQYF. For the CDR3, the DNA is TGTGCCAGCAGCTTCGGGGACACTTTCACAGATACGCAGTATTTT. The rearrangement links TRBV5-6 to TRBJ2-3, with a tentative D call TRBD1 (6 bases). CDR1 SGHDT and CDR2 YYEEEE come from the germline V gene. V was shortened by 2 bases and J by 2 bases, with 12 bases between the two germline ends. The CDR3 has 15 amino acids.

The rearrangement joins TRBV2 to TRBJ2-4, with TRBD2 identical over 7 bases. The V gene end was trimmed by 1 base and the J gene end by 1 base; junction bases not matched to a gene: 4. The CDR3 is 16 amino acids. Germline V gene sequence: CDR1 SNHLY, CDR2 FYNNEI. This CDR3 is CASSEGLGGAKNIQYF. As DNA, the CDR3 is TGTGCCAGCAGTGAAGGTCTGGGAGGGGCCAAAAACATTCAGTACTTC.

The rearrangement uses TRBV7-9 and TRBJ2-5, with a tentative D call TRBD1 (8 bases). CDR3 size: 19 residues. Trimming pared 5 bases from V and 5 bases from J, leaving 30 bases between. The V gene's germline CDR1 is SEHNR and CDR2 FQNEAQ (reference sequence). The CDR3 region has the DNA TGTGCCAGCAGCCAAGCGGGACAGGTCCCCGAGAGGGGGCGGGAGACCCAGTACTTC. Its translation is CASSQAGQVPERGRETQYF.